Below are 16 T cell receptor beta chains sequenced from a single sample in a study of post-analysis software for immune sequencing data. Study observations and caveats: Patients showed TRBV5-6, TRBV5-1 and TRBV20-1 among roughly five TRBV segments more frequent than in controls.

Their antigens are not known. Carried by the TCR beta cDNA libraries were unique molecular identifiers. Via MiXCR, TCRdb re-called the PCR reads, giving one row per CDR3 protein. The sample has about 770,000 distinct CDR3 sequences, under 60% seen once; the top ten hold over 4.5%. Specimen: blood. The receptors stem from a girl between 5 and 17 years old with multiple sclerosis.

The chain employs TRBV7-2 and TRBJ2-1; 9 bases fit TRBD2. V shed 1 base and J 0 bases; nucleotides not matched to a gene: 7. CDR1 SGHTA and CDR2 FQGNSA come from the germline V gene. The CDR3 contains 18 residues. CDR3 sequence reads: CASSLESGGRASYNEQFF. The CDR3 region has the DNA TGTGCCAGCAGCTTAGAGTCCGGCGGGAGGGCCTCCTACAATGAGCAGTTCTTC.

This clonotype came up a few times. This chain links TRBV24-1 with TRBJ2-6; no clear D gene. V gave up 6 bases and J gave up 1 base, with 6 bases separating them. Germline V gene lookup returns CDR1 KGHDR and CDR2 SFDVKD. The CDR3 loop spans 14 amino acids. In DNA, the CDR3 is TGTGCCACCAGTCCGGCATCTGGGGCCAACGTCCTGACTTTC. Its translation is CATSPASGANVLTF.

The rearrangement uses TRBV6-5 and TRBJ1-2, with 9 bases fitting TRBD1. Trimming at V came to 6 bases and at J to 3 bases, leaving 5 bases not matched to a gene. CDR3 size: 14 residues. Germline-derived CDR1 and CDR2 are MNHEY and SVGAGI. The CDR3 protein is CASSRDRAHYGYTF. DNA for the CDR3: TGTGCCAGCAGCCGGGACAGGGCGCACTATGGCTACACCTTC.

Worth noting for this clonotype: The junction differs from germline at one of its ends, possibly a read error. The V and J genes are TRBV12-3 or TRBV12-4 and TRBJ2-3; 8 nucleotides match TRBD1. This CDR3 has 15 amino acids. This CDR3 reads CASSLRQGSADAQYF. In DNA form, the CDR3 reads TGTGCCAGCAGCCTCAGACAGGGGTCGGCAGATGCGCAGTATTTT.

This chain links TRBV27 with TRBJ1-4, with TRBD1 as a possible D gene (5 bases). V lost 5 bases and J 3 bases, leaving 13 bases between the germline ends. Germline V gene data show CDR1 as MNHEY and CDR2 as SMNVEV (reference sequence). This CDR3 is 15 amino acids long. CDR3 sequence (DNA): TGTGCCAGCAGTCCAACAGGCGCGGCTAATGAAAAACTGTTTTTT. Translating gives CASSPTGAANEKLFF.

This sequence joins TRBV5-1 and TRBJ2-1; D is undetermined. Germline V gene sequence: CDR1 SGHRS, CDR2 YFSETQ. Trimming took 4 bases from V and 8 from J, leaving 13 bases between them. This CDR3 has 13 amino acids. CDR3 DNA sequence: TGCGCCAGCAGCGCACACCCCGCTTATGAGCAGTTCTTC. Translated: CASSAHPAYEQFF.

This clonotype was seen more than once but under ten times. The chain has TRBV7-9 and TRBJ2-1; possible D gene TRBD2, 5 bases. V was cut by 7 bases and J by 10 bases, with 17 bases left in between. CDR3 length: 13 residues. The V gene's germline CDR1 is SEHNR and CDR2 FQNEAQ (reference sequence). CDR3 sequence reads: CASIAFPEAEQFF. DNA of the CDR3: TGTGCCAGCATCGCTTTCCCGGAGGCAGAGCAGTTCTTC.

This clonotype occurred once. The gene calls are TRBV20-1 and TRBJ2-1; 9 nucleotides agree with TRBD2. CDR1 is DFQATT, CDR2 SNEGSKA, per germline (reference sequence). V was clipped by 5 bases and J by 5 bases; unmatched bases: 13. The CDR3 totals 16 residues. The CDR3 region is CSAGGVVAGVDNEQFF. The CDR3 bases are TGCAGTGCTGGTGGGGTGGTAGCGGGGGTCGACAATGAGCAGTTCTTC.

This chain joins TRBV7-2 and TRBJ2-4; possibly TRBD2 for D (5 bases). The better agreement between TRBJ2-7 and the DNA end casts doubt on the J call. CDR1 SGHTA and CDR2 FQGNSA come from the germline V gene. There are 13 residues in the CDR3. CDR3 sequence (DNA): TGTACCAGCAGCTTACGGGGTTGGGACGAGCAGTACTTC. Protein sequence: CTSSLRGWDEQYF.

This chain connects TRBV4-1 to TRBJ2-2; no reliable D call. This CDR3 is built from 15 residues. V gave up 0 bases and J gave up 1 base, with 6 bases separating them. Germline lookup yields CDR1 MGHRA and CDR2 YSYEKL. The CDR3 region is CASSQDYLNTGELFF. DNA for the CDR3: TGCGCCAGCAGCCAAGATTACCTGAACACCGGGGAGCTGTTTTTT.

CDR3 loop: CASSYSATSDYNEQFF. The CDR3 nucleotides are TGTGCCAGCAGTTACTCAGCGACTAGCGATTACAATGAGCAGTTCTTC. The chain has TRBV6-5 and TRBJ2-1; the match to TRBD2 covers 8 bases. Trimming at V came to 0 bases and at J to 4 bases, leaving 5 bases not matched to a gene. The CDR3 spans 16 residues. Germline CDR1 is MNHEY and CDR2 is SVGAGI.

This chain connects TRBV27 to TRBJ2-3, with D maybe TRBD2 (5 bases). CDR3 size: 14 residues. In germline, CDR1 is MNHEY, CDR2 SMNVEV (reference sequence). V shed 7 bases and J shed 5 bases, with 16 bases lying between them. The CDR3 loop reads CASNVAVGGDTQYF. DNA of the CDR3: TGTGCCAGCAACGTGGCTGTAGGAGGAGATACGCAGTATTTT.

The chain is built from TRBV20-1 and TRBJ2-1; 8 bases align to TRBD2. V gave up 4 bases and J gave up 4 bases; unmatched junction bases: 12. Germline loops: CDR1 DFQATT, CDR2 SNEGSKA (reference sequence). CDR3 length equals 16 residues. The CDR3 nucleotides are TGCAGTGCTATCGACGGGACTGGCGGGAGGTACAATGAGCAGTTCTTC. Amino acid sequence: CSAIDGTGGRYNEQFF.

The chain is built from TRBV4-1 and TRBJ2-1, with TRBD2 matching 10 bases. This CDR3 region has 15 residues. Trimming took 1 base from V and 8 from J; bases not matched to a gene: 5. Germline V gene lookup returns CDR1 MGHRA and CDR2 YSYEKL. Here the CDR3 reads CASSQGASGRDEQFF. CDR3 sequence (DNA): TGCGCCAGCAGCCAAGGGGCTAGCGGGAGAGATGAGCAGTTCTTC.

The genes are TRBV4-2 and TRBJ2-7; D may be TRBD2 (5 bases). Germline values: CDR1 LGHNA, CDR2 YNFKEQ. The CDR3 consists of 15 residues. Between the trimmed V and J ends, which lost 4 bases and 2 bases, there was a span of 15 bases. For the CDR3, the DNA is TGTGCCAGCAGCCCCGGAGGCAGGTGGACCTACGAGCAGTACTTC. Translating it yields CASSPGGRWTYEQYF.

This clonotype appeared once. The rearrangement links TRBV29-1 to TRBJ2-5; 15 positions match TRBD2. The length of the CDR3 is 16 residues. V lost 6 bases and J lost 9; bases outside the gene matches: 14. The germline gives CDR1 SQVTM, CDR2 ANQGSEA. The CDR3 loop is CSVNGLAGGPGEAQYF. The CDR3, as DNA: TGCAGCGTGAACGGACTAGCGGGAGGGCCGGGGGAGGCCCAGTACTTC.